This T cell receptor beta chain was captured in a study of cytotoxic CD8 clonotypes in ibrutinib-treated CLL. There are a few counts of this clone. Its target is unknown. V gave up 3 bases and J gave up 5 bases, with 10 bases separating them. CDR3 length: 13 residues. Germline-derived CDR1 and CDR2 are SGHTA and FQGNSA. Whole-study results and caveats: Upon ibrutinib response clonality rose, and upon progression it fell back toward baseline.

Only in-frame clones appear in the TCRdb table, and some are missing; sequencing was by immunoSEQ multiplex PCR. The profile shows 110,000 to 150,000 clones, 76% of them singletons. This chain links TRBV7-2 with TRBJ1-1; tentatively, D is TRBD1 (5 bases). The sample here was PBMCs, taken after 24 months of ibrutinib treatment. This clonotype was sampled from a human donor with chronic lymphocytic leukemia. CDR3 sequence: CASSFGGFTEAFF. The CDR3 coding sequence is TGTGCCAGCAGCTTTGGGGGGTTTACTGAAGCTTTCTTT.